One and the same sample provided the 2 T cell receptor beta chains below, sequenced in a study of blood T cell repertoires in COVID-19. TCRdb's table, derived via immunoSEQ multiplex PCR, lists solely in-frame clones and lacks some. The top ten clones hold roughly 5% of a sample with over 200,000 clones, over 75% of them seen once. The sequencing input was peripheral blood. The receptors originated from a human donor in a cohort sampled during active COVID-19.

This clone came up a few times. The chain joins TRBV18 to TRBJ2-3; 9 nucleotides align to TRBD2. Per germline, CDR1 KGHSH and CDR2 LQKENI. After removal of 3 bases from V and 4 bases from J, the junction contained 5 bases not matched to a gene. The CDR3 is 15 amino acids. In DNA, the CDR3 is TGTGCCAGCTCACCGCGGGAGGGCCCGCCAGATACGCAGTATTTT. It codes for CASSPREGPPDTQYF.

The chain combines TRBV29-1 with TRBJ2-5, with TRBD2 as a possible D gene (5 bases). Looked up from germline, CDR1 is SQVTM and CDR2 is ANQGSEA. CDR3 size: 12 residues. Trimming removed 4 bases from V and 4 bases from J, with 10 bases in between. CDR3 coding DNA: TGCAGCGTTGTACAGAGCGGAGAGACCCAGTACTTC. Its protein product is CSVVQSGETQYF.